A selection of T cell receptor beta chains follows, all from one sample in a study of cytomegalovirus exposure and HLA in healthy donors. Clones were sequenced by immunoSEQ multiplex PCR, and TCRdb holds only the in-frame ones, with some missing. The sample includes about 50,000 clones, more than 60% of them seen just once. Sequencing was done on a sample of PBMCs. The receptors here all came from a woman in her 40s in good health and CMV-seropositive. Both conserved end residues are part of each CDR3. Only part of the rows carry a size: once, few, many, or a class if the clone is expanded.

abundance,v_gene,CDR3aa
NA,TRBV6-5,CASSYSFQGGNTEAFF
NA,TRBV30,CAWSGQGSYEQYF
NA,TRBV2,CASSEAARTGSEQYF
NA,TRBV29-1,CSVEEEGQGDYGYTF
few,TRBV9,CASTSIMNTEAFF
few,TRBV2,CASLRGTINAETQYF
NA,TRBV30,CAWSVETGGPDTQYF
NA,TRBV30,CACLPRVLGAEAFF
NA,TRBV19,CASSMAPNTGELFF
NA,TRBV5-4,CASSLSRGSTADTQYF
NA,TRBV4-2,CASSQGTSANYEQYF
NA,TRBV6-1,CASRIVSFGTEAFF
NA,TRBV25-1,CASRNQGVGYTF
NA,TRBV5-6,CASSLRTGGKNIQYF
few,TRBV4-3,CASSQRDRPSPLHF
NA,TRBV11-2,CASSFRGKGLEAFF